The TCR beta chain described here comes from a study of blood T cell repertoires in COVID-19. Study-wide background: Material from acute and convalescent COVID-19 was sourced from the United States, Italy and Spain. The analysed material was cDNA or gDNA that came from T cells, B-cell-depleted T cells, or PBMCs.

Under the authors' procedure: Reference gene primers were amplified, and this amplification served to estimate nucleated cell counts. Profiled with immunoSEQ multiplex PCR; TCRdb holds only in-frame clones, not every one. V and J calls and clone size come straight from that table; D and trimming were deduced from the DNA. The sample records roughly 70,000 clones, about four fifths being singletons. Trimming removed 3 bases at V and 6 bases at J, with 14 bases between. This CDR3 spans 15 amino acids. Germline lookup yields CDR1 LNHDA and CDR2 SQIVND (reference sequence). The rearrangement links TRBV19 to TRBJ2-2; D is possibly TRBD1 (5 bases). The sequence came from a man aged 55 to 70 with COVID-19, enrolled during active disease. The specimen sequenced was peripheral blood. The CDR3 loop is CASSIQGLSAGELFF. CDR3 coding DNA: TGTGCCAGTAGTATCCAGGGCCTCTCAGCCGGGGAGCTGTTTTTT.